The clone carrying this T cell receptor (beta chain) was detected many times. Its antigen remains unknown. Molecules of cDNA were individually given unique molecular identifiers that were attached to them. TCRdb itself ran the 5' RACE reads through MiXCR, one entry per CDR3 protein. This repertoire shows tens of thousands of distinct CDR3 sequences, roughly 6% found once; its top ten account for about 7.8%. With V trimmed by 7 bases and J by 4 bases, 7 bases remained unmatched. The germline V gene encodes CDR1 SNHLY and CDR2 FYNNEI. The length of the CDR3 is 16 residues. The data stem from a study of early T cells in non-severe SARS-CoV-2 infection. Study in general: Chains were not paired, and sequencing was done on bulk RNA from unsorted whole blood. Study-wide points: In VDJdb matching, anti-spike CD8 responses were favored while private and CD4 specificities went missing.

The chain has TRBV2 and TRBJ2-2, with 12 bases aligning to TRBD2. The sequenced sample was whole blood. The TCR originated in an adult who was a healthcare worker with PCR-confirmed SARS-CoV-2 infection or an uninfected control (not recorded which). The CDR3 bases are TGTGCCAGCACCACTGGACTAGCGGGAACCACCGGGGAGCTGTTTTTT. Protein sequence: CASTTGLAGTTGELFF.